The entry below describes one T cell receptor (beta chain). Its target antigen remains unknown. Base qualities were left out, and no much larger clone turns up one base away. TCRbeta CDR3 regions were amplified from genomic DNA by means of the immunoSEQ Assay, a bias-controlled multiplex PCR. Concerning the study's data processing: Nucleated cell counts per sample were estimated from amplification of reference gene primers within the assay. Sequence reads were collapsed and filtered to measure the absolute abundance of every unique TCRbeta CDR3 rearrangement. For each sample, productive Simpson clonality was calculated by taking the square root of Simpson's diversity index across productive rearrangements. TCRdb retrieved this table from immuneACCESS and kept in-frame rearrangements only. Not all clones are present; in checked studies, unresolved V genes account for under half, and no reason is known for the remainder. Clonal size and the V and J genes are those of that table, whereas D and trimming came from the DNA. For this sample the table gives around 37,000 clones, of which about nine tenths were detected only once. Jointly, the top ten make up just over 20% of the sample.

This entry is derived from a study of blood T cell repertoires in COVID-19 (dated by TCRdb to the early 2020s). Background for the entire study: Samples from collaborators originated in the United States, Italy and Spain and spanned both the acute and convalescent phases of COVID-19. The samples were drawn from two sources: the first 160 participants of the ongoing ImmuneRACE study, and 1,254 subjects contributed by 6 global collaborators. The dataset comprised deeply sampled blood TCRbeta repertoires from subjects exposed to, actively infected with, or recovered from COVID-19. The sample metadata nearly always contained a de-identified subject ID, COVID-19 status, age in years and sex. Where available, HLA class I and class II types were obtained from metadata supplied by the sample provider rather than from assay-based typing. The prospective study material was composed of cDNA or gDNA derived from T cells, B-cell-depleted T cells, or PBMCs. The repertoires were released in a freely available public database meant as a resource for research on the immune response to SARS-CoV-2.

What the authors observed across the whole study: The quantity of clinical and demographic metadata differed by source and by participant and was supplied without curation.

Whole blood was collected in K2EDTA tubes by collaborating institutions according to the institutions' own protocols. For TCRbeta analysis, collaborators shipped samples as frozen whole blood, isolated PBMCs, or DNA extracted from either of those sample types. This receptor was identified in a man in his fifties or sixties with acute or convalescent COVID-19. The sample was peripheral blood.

The DNA sequence is given as TGTGCCAGCATGGCGGGGGACAGGGGTGGGTACACTGAAGCTTTCTTT. The resulting protein is CASMAGDRGGYTEAFF. This chain is built from TRBV2 and TRBJ1-1, with TRBD1 matching 10 junction bases. Taken from cysteine to phenylalanine, the CDR3 has 16 residues. The sequence is cut down to CDR3 DNA, 48 bases in frame from base 1. The germline V end is reduced by 7 bases and the J end by 3 bases; junction bases left unmatched: 11. CDR1 is given as SNHLY and CDR2 as FYNNEI, both from the germline V gene.